Listed below are T cell receptor beta chains from one sample, sequenced in a study of cytomegalovirus exposure and HLA in healthy donors. The assay was immunoSEQ multiplex PCR, and TCRdb's table has in-frame clones only and misses some. This table has some 120,000 clones, roughly two thirds appearing once. Sequenced material: PBMCs. These receptors came from a man younger than 40 in good health and CMV-seropositive. Each CDR3 is given with its conserved first and last residue. The D gene is left open where the match is weak. Not every row has a clone size; where given, it reads once, few, many or a size class.

j_gene	v_gene	abundance	d_gene	CDR3nt	CDR3aa
TRBJ2-7	TRBV6-5	.	TRBD2	TGTGCCAGCAGTTACGGTAGCGGGTACTCCTACGAGCAGTACTTC	CASSYGSGYSYEQYF
TRBJ2-7	TRBV4-1	.	TRBD2	TGCGCCAGCAGACCTTTGGGGCGGGAGAACGAGCAGTACTTC	CASRPLGRENEQYF
TRBJ2-7	TRBV6-1	once	.	TGTGCCAGCAGTGAAGGGGAGTTGTACTCCTACGAGCAGTACTTC	CASSEGELYSYEQYF
TRBJ2-7	TRBV4-1	.	.	TGCGCCAGCAGCCAAGCTACTAGGCAATCCTACGAGCAGTACTTC	CASSQATRQSYEQYF
TRBJ1-2	TRBV18	once	TRBD1	TGTGCCAGCTCACCAGGTACAGGGGACTATGGCTACACCTTC	CASSPGTGDYGYTF
TRBJ1-2	TRBV19	.	TRBD1	TGTGCCAGTAGGGGAACAGGGGACTATGGCTACACCTTC	CASRGTGDYGYTF
TRBJ2-1	TRBV18	once	TRBD2	TGTGCCAGCTCACCGTTTCCCGGGACTAGCGGGAGTCATGAGCAGTTCTTC	CASSPFPGTSGSHEQFF
TRBJ2-7	TRBV7-2	.	.	TGTGCCAGCAGCTTATACTTCGGCGAGCAGTACTTC	CASSLYFGEQYF
TRBJ1-2	TRBV7-9	.	.	TGTGCCAGCAGCTTAGCGCCAGGGAACTATGGCTACACCTTC	CASSLAPGNYGYTF
TRBJ1-4	TRBV7-9	few	TRBD1	TGTTCCAGCAGCCCGACAGGGGGGGCTGGGTGGGAAAAACTGTTTTTT	CSSSPTGGAGWEKLFF
TRBJ2-2	TRBV18	once	TRBD1	TGTGCCAGCTCACCACCTGGGGGACAGGACACCGGGGAGCTGTTTTTT	CASSPPGGQDTGELFF
TRBJ1-5	TRBV6-6	few	.	TGTGCCAGCAGTAACAACAGGCCAAATCAGCCCCAGCATTTT	CASSNNRPNQPQHF
TRBJ1-1	TRBV27	.	.	TGTGCCAGCAGTCAGACATTTCTCTGGGACACTGAAGCTTTCTTT	CASSQTFLWDTEAFF
TRBJ2-6	TRBV10-3	.	.	TGTGCCGTACAGGGTTCTGGGGCCAACGTCCTGACTTTC	CAVQGSGANVLTF
TRBJ2-2	TRBV29-1	few	TRBD2	TGCAGCGTAAAACTAGCGGGAGATTCCATCCACACCGGGGAGCTGTTTTTT	CSVKLAGDSIHTGELFF
TRBJ2-2	TRBV7-2	.	.	TGTGCCACCGAGAGTAGCGAGAACACCGGGGAGCTGTTTTTT	CATESSENTGELFF
TRBJ2-1	TRBV5-1	.	TRBD2	TGCGCCAGCAGCTTGGTACTAGCGGCCTACAATGAGCAGTTCTTC	CASSLVLAAYNEQFF
TRBJ2-2	TRBV19	.	TRBD2	TGTGCCAGTAGTAGGGCTAGCGGGAGTTTGGGTACCGGGGAGCTGTTTTTT	CASSRASGSLGTGELFF
TRBJ2-6	TRBV2	.	.	TGTGCCAGCCGGTCTGGGGCCAACGTCCTGACTTTC	CASRSGANVLTF
TRBJ1-4	TRBV28	.	TRBD1	TGTGCCAGCAGACTGACAGGGCGGAATGAAAAACTGTTTTTT	CASRLTGRNEKLFF
TRBJ2-1	TRBV7-3	.	.	TGTGCCAGCAGCTTGGACGGGGTAGCGGCGGTCTATTACAATGAGCAGTTCTTC	CASSLDGVAAVYYNEQFF
TRBJ1-2	TRBV10-1	.	.	TGCGCCAGCTTCCTGGACGGGATAAACTATGGCTACACCTTC	CASFLDGINYGYTF
TRBJ2-7	TRBV5-1	.	TRBD1	TGCGCCAGCAGCTCCTGGACAGGGACCTACGAGCAGTACTTC	CASSSWTGTYEQYF
TRBJ1-1	TRBV6-5	.	TRBD1	TGTGCCAGCAGTTACGGACAGGGGCTGAACACTGAAGCTTTCTTT	CASSYGQGLNTEAFF
TRBJ1-5	TRBV18	.	.	TGTGCCAGCTCACCACCGGGTCGGCAGGGCAATCAGCCCCAGCATTTT	CASSPPGRQGNQPQHF
TRBJ2-2	TRBV12-5	.	TRBD2	TGTGCTAGTGGTTTGGGACCAAAGGGACTAGCGGAGATCACCGGGGAGCTGTTTTTT	CASGLGPKGLAEITGELFF
TRBJ1-4	TRBV6-4	many	TRBD1	TGTGCCAGCAGTGCCAATCCGGGACAGGGTGAAAAACTGTTTTTT	CASSANPGQGEKLFF
TRBJ1-6	TRBV5-6	.	.	TGTGCCAGCAGCTTGGCAGGGCGCCCAAATTCACCCCTCCACTTT	CASSLAGRPNSPLHF
TRBJ1-4	TRBV19	.	TRBD1	TGTGCCAGTAGTATCCAACAGGGGGCCGGAGGAAAACTGTTTTTT	CASSIQQGAGGKLFF
TRBJ2-1	TRBV10-3	.	TRBD2	TGTGCCACCTCGGGTGTTACTAGCGGGAGGCAAAGCTCCTACAATGAGCAGTTCTTC	CATSGVTSGRQSSYNEQFF
TRBJ1-1	TRBV27	.	TRBD1	TGTGCCAGCAGCGAACAGGGGGCTCGTGTAGCTTTCTTT	CASSEQGARVAFF
TRBJ1-2	TRBV25-1	.	.	TGTGCCAGCAGTGAACACAAGAGGTCAGGCTACACCTTC	CASSEHKRSGYTF
TRBJ1-2	TRBV4-3	.	TRBD1	TGCGCCAGCAGCCACAGATCAGGGGGCAACTATGGCTACACCTTC	CASSHRSGGNYGYTF
TRBJ2-7	TRBV7-8	.	TRBD2	TGTGCCAGCAGCCCAATGCCCCGGGGGGAGGTGGTGTACGAGCAGTACTTC	CASSPMPRGEVVYEQYF
TRBJ1-1	TRBV10-1	few	.	TGCGCCAGCAGTCCTTCCGTTAAAGCTTTCTTT	CASSPSVKAFF
TRBJ2-1	TRBV10-3	few	TRBD2	TGTGCCATCAGTGGGGCTAGCGGCTCCTACAATGAGCAGTTCTTC	CAISGASGSYNEQFF
TRBJ2-5	TRBV5-1	few	TRBD2	TGCGCCAGCACCCCGGGACTAGCGGAGACATACCAAGAGACCCAGTACTTC	CASTPGLAETYQETQYF
TRBJ2-1	TRBV25-1	.	.	TGTGCCAGCAGTTACCAGGGGAGTGAGCAGTTCTTC	CASSYQGSEQFF
TRBJ2-3	TRBV15	once	.	TGTGCCACCAGCAGAGAGTCGGCTAGCGGCACAGATACGCAGTATTTT	CATSRESASGTDTQYF
TRBJ1-1	TRBV7-3	.	.	TGTGCCAGCTCGAGGGGGTCGGACACTGAAGCTTTCTTT	CASSRGSDTEAFF
TRBJ2-3	TRBV7-3	.	.	TGTGCCAGCAGCCTTGGCGGTACGCAGTATTTT	CASSLGGTQYF
TRBJ2-7	TRBV7-2	few	.	TGTGCCAGCAGCTTAACAGTCCGAAGCTCCTACGAGCAGTACTTC	CASSLTVRSSYEQYF
TRBJ2-4	TRBV7-2	few	TRBD2	TGTGCCAGCAGCCCCGGGGGACTAGCCCATACAAGGACCAAAAACATTCAGTACTTC	CASSPGGLAHTRTKNIQYF
TRBJ1-1	TRBV5-4	few	.	TGTGCCAGCAGCTTGGATCAGGTGAACACTGAAGCTTTCTTT	CASSLDQVNTEAFF
TRBJ1-4	TRBV5-1	.	.	TGCGCCAGCAGCCCCATGGGCACTAATGAAAAACTGTTTTTT	CASSPMGTNEKLFF
TRBJ2-7	TRBV6-6	.	TRBD2	TGTGCCAGCAGTTCCCCCTTGGGCGGGAGCTCCTACGAGCAGTACTTC	CASSSPLGGSSYEQYF
TRBJ2-3	TRBV28	.	TRBD2	TGTGCCAGCAGTTTTGGCGGGAGAGGGACAGATACGCAGTATTTT	CASSFGGRGTDTQYF
TRBJ2-3	TRBV7-7	.	.	TGTGCTAGCAGCTTTCTACTAAACACAGATACGCAGTATTTT	CASSFLLNTDTQYF
TRBJ2-1	TRBV18	.	TRBD2	TGCGCCAGCTCACCACGGACTAGCGGGGATGAGCAGTTCTTC	CASSPRTSGDEQFF
TRBJ1-5	TRBV10-3	.	.	TGTGCCATCAGTGAGGAGCAGGGTGATCAGCCCCAGCATTTT	CAISEEQGDQPQHF
TRBJ2-3	TRBV30	.	.	TGTGCCTGGAGTGACAACACAGATACGCAGTATTTT	CAWSDNTDTQYF